This TCR beta chain originates from a study of T cell responses to AZD1222 COVID-19 vaccine. Some clones are missing from TCRdb's copy, which holds only in-frame ones; the method was immunoSEQ multiplex PCR. The profile covers some 200,000 clones, with 88% appearing a single time and 25% to 30% taken by the ten largest. As to this clone: Its specificity is not known.

Points from the study as a whole: In a largely white British group with more females than males, clonal diversity was possibly underestimated.

V was cut by 6 bases and J by 6 bases, with 8 bases left in between. Germline CDR1 reads SEHNR; CDR2 reads FQNEAQ (reference sequence). The CDR3 has 12 residues. Sequenced here: peripheral blood, sampled 28 days after the second AZD1222 dose. The gene calls are TRBV7-9 and TRBJ2-2; no clear D gene. The origin of this receptor is an adult who received the AZD1222 COVID-19 vaccine. The CDR3 DNA reads TGTGCCAGCAGAAAACGTCCCGGGGAGCTGTTTTTT. Encoded protein: CASRKRPGELFF.